This T cell receptor (beta chain) derives from a study of siplizumab effects on memory and regulatory T cells. Study-level findings and limits: Assignment of a naive or memory phenotype failed for roughly 75-95% of the proliferating CD4+ or CD8+ clones. Confirmatory evidence of suppressive function in proliferating siplizumab-culture Tregs was not obtained.

It was about 10^5 TCR templates that were assayed per sample. Measured with immunoSEQ multiplex PCR; TCRdb has only the in-frame clones, and not every one. This table has 50,000 to 60,000 clones, more than 85% appearing once. In the case of this clone: The target antigen is unknown.

From germline, CDR1 is SGHDN and CDR2 FVKESK. The CDR3 spans 14 residues. Trimming pared 4 bases from V and 6 bases from J, leaving 14 bases between. Three pairs of donors had their unstimulated naive, memory, effector memory and TEMRA subsets sequenced. This chain connects TRBV14 to TRBJ2-3, with TRBD1 as a possible D gene (5 bases). This sequence was found in a human donor in good health. The sequencing input was naive CD8+ T cells sorted from blood. The CDR3 region is CASSRLLAGDTQYF. The CDR3 DNA follows: TGTGCCAGCAGCCGCCTATTGGCAGGGGATACGCAGTATTTT.